Here is one T cell receptor beta chain with its context. Measured with immunoSEQ multiplex PCR; TCRdb has only the in-frame clones, and not every one. Here the sample spans some 70,000 clones, about 89% being singletons. These data belong to a study of Tregs in tolerant kidney transplant recipients. Study-level information: The nonmyeloablative bone marrow transplants came from related graft donors, with transient mixed chimerism.

Trimming stripped 2 bases from V and 5 bases from J, with 9 bases between. The CDR3 totals 14 residues. CDR1 and CDR2 (germline): MNHNY, SVGAGI (reference sequence). Sequencing was performed on CD4+ T cells from blood, taken before the transplant. J is TRBJ1-4 and V is TRBV6-6; tentative D call: TRBD1 (5 bases). This clonotype was sampled from a human donor who received a combined kidney and bone marrow transplant. The CDR3 coding sequence is TGTGCCAGCAGTTACGGGGCAGTCAATGAAAAACTGTTTTTT. Its translation is CASSYGAVNEKLFF.